The 13 T cell receptor beta chains below were found in one sample sequenced in a study of T cell responses to AZD1222 COVID-19 vaccine. Here immunoSEQ multiplex PCR was the method, and the copy in TCRdb shows in-frame clones only, minus some. Altogether some 150,000 clones are present, approximately 83% being singletons, with the ten largest covering roughly 8%. The sample in question was peripheral blood, obtained on day 0 of AZD1222 vaccination. These receptor sequences come from an adult in good health.

The V gene is TRBV19, the J gene TRBJ1-2; no firm D call. Looked up from germline, CDR1 is LNHDA and CDR2 is SQIVND (reference sequence). V shed 1 base and J shed 6 bases, with 15 bases lying between them. The CDR3 is 15 amino acids. CDR3 in amino acids: CASSIVGPSVDGYTF. CDR3 nucleotides: TGTGCCAGTAGTATAGTTGGCCCCTCGGTCGATGGCTACACCTTC.

The chain joins TRBV29-1 to TRBJ2-5; 9 nucleotides line up with TRBD1. This CDR3 is 14 amino acids long. The trim removed 5 bases at V and 5 bases at J, leaving 9 bases unmatched. From germline, CDR1 is SQVTM and CDR2 ANQGSEA. The CDR3 sequence is CSVPPGQGTETQYF. The CDR3 DNA sequence: TGCAGCGTTCCTCCTGGACAGGGGACGGAGACCCAGTACTTC.

This chain joins TRBV4-2 and TRBJ1-2; 8 bases are a match to TRBD1. With 0 bases clipped from V and 1 base from J, the junction kept 7 bases outside the gene matches. This CDR3 comprises 17 residues. Germline assignment: CDR1 LGHNA and CDR2 YNFKEQ. Here the CDR3 reads CASSQDGAGGDNYGYTF. The CDR3 bases are TGTGCCAGCAGCCAAGATGGAGCAGGGGGCGATAACTATGGCTACACCTTC.

CDR3 sequence (DNA): TGTGCCAGCAGCGTAGGCCCCTTGAGGACTGAAGCTTTCTTT. It specifies CASSVGPLRTEAFF. The chain joins TRBV9 to TRBJ1-1; D ambiguous. V lost 0 bases to trimming and J lost 5 bases, with 11 bases between them. CDR1 SGDLS and CDR2 YYNGEE come from the germline V gene. This CDR3 region has 14 residues.

The chain carries TRBV19 and TRBJ1-1; 9 bases map to TRBD1. V gave up 6 bases and J gave up 1 base; unmatched junction bases: 12. The CDR3 runs to 17 residues. Germline V gene lookup returns CDR1 LNHDA and CDR2 SQIVND (reference sequence). CDR3 protein: CASSSSLRTGENTEAFF. The CDR3 region has the DNA TGTGCCAGTAGCTCATCGCTTAGGACAGGGGAGAACACTGAAGCTTTCTTT. Filled out from reference TRBV19 and TRBJ1-1, the complete variable domain reads DGGITQSPKYLFRKEGQNVTLSCEQNLNHDAMYWYRQDPGQGLRLIYYSQIVNDFQKGDIAEGYSVSREKKESFPLTVTSAQKNPTAFYLCASSSSLRTGENTEAFFGQGTRLTVV.

A single count supports this clone. The chain joins TRBV6-5 to TRBJ2-7, with 8 bases that match TRBD1. CDR3 length: 14 amino acids. CDR1 and CDR2 from the germline V gene are MNHEY and SVGAGI. V lost 6 bases, J lost 0 bases, and 4 bases stayed unmatched. Written as DNA, the CDR3 is TGTGCCAGCAGACTGGGGACAGGCTCCTACGAGCAGTACTTC. This sequence encodes CASRLGTGSYEQYF.

This chain links TRBV29-1 with TRBJ1-4, with D maybe TRBD1 (5 bases). Germline loops: CDR1 SQVTM, CDR2 ANQGSEA. V was shortened by 6 bases and J by 3 bases, with 11 bases between the two germline ends. CDR3 length: 13 residues. CDR3 in amino acids: CSVGEGSNEKLFF. The CDR3 DNA follows: TGCAGCGTGGGTGAGGGGTCTAATGAAAAACTGTTTTTT. Supplemented by reference TRBV29-1 and TRBJ1-4, the full variable domain reads SAVISQKPSRDICQRGTSLTIQCQVDSQVTMMFWYRQQPGQSLTLIATANQGSEATYESGFVIDKFPISRPNLTFSTLTVSNMSPEDSSIYLCSVGEGSNEKLFFGSGTQLSVL.

The rearrangement links TRBV5-1 to TRBJ2-1, with D uncertain. V was trimmed by 0 bases and J by 5 bases, leaving 12 bases between them. The CDR3 covers 15 residues. From germline, CDR1 is SGHRS and CDR2 YFSETQ. The CDR3 reads CASSLGAPPDNEQFF. CDR3 bases: TGCGCCAGCAGCTTGGGTGCTCCTCCCGACAATGAGCAGTTCTTC.

The rearrangement uses TRBV4-1 and TRBJ2-1; 7 bases match TRBD2. Germline loops: CDR1 MGHRA, CDR2 YSYEKL. The CDR3 runs 17 residues. The V segment lost 2 bases and the J segment 5 bases; nucleotides outside the gene matches: 12. The CDR3: CASSQNTALGGDNEQFF. As DNA, the CDR3 is TGCGCCAGCAGCCAAAACACAGCCCTGGGGGGGGACAATGAGCAGTTCTTC.

The chain recombines TRBV6-2 or TRBV6-3 with TRBJ2-1; D possibly uses TRBD1 or TRBD2 (5 bases each). Germline V gene data show CDR1 as MNHEY and CDR2 as SVGEGT. Deletions cut 2 bases from V and 0 bases from J, with 14 bases between. This CDR3 is 17 amino acids long. The CDR3 here is CASSYPPGPNSYNEQFF. Here the CDR3 DNA reads TGTGCCAGCAGTTACCCCCCGGGGCCCAACTCCTACAATGAGCAGTTCTTC.

The chain couples TRBV7-6 to TRBJ2-7; 13 bases align to TRBD2. Looked up from germline, CDR1 is SGHVS and CDR2 is FNYEAQ. The CDR3 loop spans 17 amino acids. Unmatched junction bases numbered 8, after V lost 2 bases and J lost 4 bases. CDR3 region: CASSLKGTSGMRYEQYF. DNA for the CDR3: TGTGCCAGCAGCTTAAAGGGGACTAGCGGGATGCGATACGAGCAGTACTTC.

This rearrangement joins TRBV19 to TRBJ2-2; possibly TRBD2 for D (6 bases). V lost 4 bases and J 3 bases, leaving 12 bases between the germline ends. The CDR3 runs 15 residues. Germline CDR1 reads LNHDA; CDR2 reads SQIVND (reference sequence). Here the CDR3 DNA reads TGTGCCAGTAGTACCGGCAGGAGGGACACCGGGGAGCTGTTTTTT. Residues: CASSTGRRDTGELFF.

The chain recombines TRBV3-1 (or the pseudogene TRBV3-2) with TRBJ1-4; unclear D gene. V was cut by 1 base and J by 7 bases, with 13 bases left in between. The CDR3 covers 15 residues. CDR1 and CDR2 from the germline V gene are LGHDT and YNNKEL (reference sequence). This CDR3 is CASSQGKSPGEKLFF. The CDR3 nucleotides are TGTGCCAGCAGCCAAGGTAAAAGTCCGGGTGAAAAACTGTTTTTT.